The T cell receptor beta chain under discussion was sequenced for a study of T cells after yellow fever vaccination (dated by TCRdb to between 2018 and 2020). Background for the entire study: The SMART-Seq v4 Ultra Low Input RNA kit was used to prepare libraries from fractions with low cell numbers. To follow T-cell clones before and after primary and booster YFV17D yellow fever vaccination, bulk TCR alpha and beta repertoires were sequenced over time. The cohort comprised two healthy male donors, one aged 18 to 29 and one aged 30 to 39 years. Blood was collected at multiple timepoints before and after primary and secondary immunization, and bulk PBMC replicates and cell subsets were isolated.

Via the germline V gene (reference sequence), CDR1 is SEHNR and CDR2 FQNEAQ. Spanning cysteine to phenylalanine, the CDR3 consists of 14 amino acids. Only the CDR3 part of the read is kept: 42 bases, read in frame from the first base. V is reduced by 7 bases and J by 0 bases, leaving a spacing of 12 bases between them. TCRdb lists the instrument as Illumina NovaSeq 6000. TCR cDNA was synthesized by 5'RACE template switching, which introduced a universal primer site and unique molecular identifiers. cDNA synthesis was primed from both the TCR alpha and TCR beta constant segments. Library amplification involved two PCR steps, and the second step added sample barcodes and sequencing adapters. Libraries were sequenced on Illumina HiSeq 2500 (2x100 bp) or NovaSeq (2x150 bp). On the study's bioinformatics: MIGEC handled demultiplexing of reads and collapsing into UMI consensus sequences, while MiXCR performed V(D)J alignment. Vaccine-responding clonotypes were defined with edgeR using replicate PBMC samples, requiring FDR below 0.01 and a log2 fold change above 5 up to day 15. Bulk clonotypes were assigned CD4 or CD8 identity according to which sequenced CD4 or CD8 repertoire held them at higher abundance. The public reads were reprocessed in TCRdb via fastp at Q25 and MiXCR, keeping in-frame beta chains. Merged by CDR3 protein, the rows form single entries marked with the most common genes and DNA. Here the V and J calls rest on TCRdb's processing, not on the authors' analysis. This sample lists about 170,000 distinct CDR3 sequences; approximately 9.9% were detected once. The ten largest clones represent 30% to 45% of the sample.

The treatment or condition label on this specimen signifies: live attenuated yellow fever vaccine strain. A standard Ficoll-Paque protocol was used to isolate PBMCs from peripheral blood. Dynabeads CD4 and CD8 positive selection kits were used to isolate the CD4 and CD8 T-cell fractions. TriZol was used to extract RNA from bulk PBMCs, CD4 and CD8 fractions, and dextramer-positive and dextramer-negative fractions. About this clonotype itself: The antigen it binds to is not known. Within one base of it there is no much larger clone, and no base qualities were kept.

What the study reported, not specific to this receptor: Only a couple of donors were included in the study, so the extent to which the findings can be generalized is limited. The secondary T-cell response was weaker than the primary response but faster, peaking on day 5 instead of day 15. A small fraction of clonotypes showed up in both the CD4 and CD8 compartments, probably as a result of convergent recombination. Most clones expanded after primary vaccination were re-detected after the booster (just under 97% of CD4 and more than 70% of CD8), suggesting broad memory maintenance. Computational filtering was required because FACS-sorted repertoires could contain abundant contaminating clonotypes from the bulk population.

The source was CD8+ T cells sorted from PBMCs, collected 15 days after the yellow fever booster vaccination. The chain was built from TRBV7-9 and TRBJ1-1; the best D guess is TRBD1, with 5 bases matching. This TCR derives from a man between 18 and 29 years old who received the YFV17D yellow fever vaccine. CDR3 loop: CASTLGDLNTEAFF. The sequence in DNA is TGTGCCAGCACACTCGGGGACTTGAACACTGAAGCTTTCTTT. Where the CDR3 stops, the reference TRBV7-9 and TRBJ1-1 genes take over; the full variable domain is DTGVSQNPRHKITKRGQNVTFRCDPISEHNRLYWYRQTLGQGPEFLTYFQNEAQLEKSRLLSDRFSAERPKGSFSTLEIQRTEQGDSAMYLCASTLGDLNTEAFFGQGTRLTVV.